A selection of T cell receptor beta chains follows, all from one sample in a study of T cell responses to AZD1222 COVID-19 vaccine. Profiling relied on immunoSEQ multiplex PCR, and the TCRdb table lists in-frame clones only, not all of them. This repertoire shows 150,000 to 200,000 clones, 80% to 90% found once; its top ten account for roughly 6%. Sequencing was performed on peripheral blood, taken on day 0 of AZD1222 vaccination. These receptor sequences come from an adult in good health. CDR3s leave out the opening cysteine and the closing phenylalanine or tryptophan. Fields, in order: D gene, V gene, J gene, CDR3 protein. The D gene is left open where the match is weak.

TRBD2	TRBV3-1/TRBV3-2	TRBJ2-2	ASSQVVRLFGGATGELF
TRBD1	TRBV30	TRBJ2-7	AWSTGTGSYEQY
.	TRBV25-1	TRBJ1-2	ASSELMGPGATNGYT
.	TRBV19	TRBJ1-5	ASSIDSADESNQPQH
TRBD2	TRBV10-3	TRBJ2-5	AISGLASRETQY
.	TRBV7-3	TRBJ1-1	ASSRPEGDTEAF
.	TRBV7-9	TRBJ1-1	ASSLLFRESEAF
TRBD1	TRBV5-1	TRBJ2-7	ASSLAVGQGYEQY
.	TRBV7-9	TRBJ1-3	ASSLEANTIY
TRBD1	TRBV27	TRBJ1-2	ASSFSTGQGASGGYT
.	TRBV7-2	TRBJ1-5	ASSSGPPQPQH
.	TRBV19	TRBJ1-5	ASSLGAPRPQH
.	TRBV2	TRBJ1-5	ASSVSYSNQPQH
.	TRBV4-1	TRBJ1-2	ASSQDRTAYGYT
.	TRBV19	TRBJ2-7	ASSIVGTSYEQY
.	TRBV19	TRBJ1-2	ASSVTGGADGYT